The 23 T cell receptor beta chains below were found in one sample sequenced in a study of a mutant IDH1 vaccine in newly diagnosed glioma. Described time point: baseline, week 1 (first vaccination visit). The sample's treatment: pre-vaccination baseline after standard-of-care therapy. Profiled with immunoSEQ multiplex PCR; TCRdb holds only in-frame clones, not every one. Among 20,000 to 25,000 clones, 91% were seen once, and the ten largest hold approximately 9.2%. Here the sequenced sample was PBMCs, taken from a glioma patient treated with radiotherapy, temozolomide or both. Receptor source: a man aged 30 to 39 with glioma.

In its sample, this clone was seen once. The chain combines TRBV30 with TRBJ2-7; D assignment may be TRBD1 or TRBD2 (5 bases each). V lost 2 bases to trimming and J lost 4 bases, with 15 bases between them. This CDR3 has 14 amino acids. Germline V gene data show CDR1 as GTSNPN and CDR2 as SVGIG (reference sequence). The CDR3 coding sequence is TGTGCCTGGAGTTTTGGGGGAGTGGCTTACGAGCAGTACTTC. This codes for CAWSFGGVAYEQYF.

The chain uses TRBV15 and TRBJ2-2; no firm D call. The CDR3 extends over 13 amino acids. Germline assignment: CDR1 LNHNV and CDR2 YYDKDF (reference sequence). V was clipped by 5 bases and J by 0 bases, with 4 bases between them. The CDR3 DNA is TGTGCCACCAGCGCAGCGAACACCGGGGAGCTGTTTTTT. It codes for CATSAANTGELFF.

The V gene is TRBV12-5, the J gene TRBJ1-1, with D hard to call. CDR1 LGHNT and CDR2 FRNRAP come from the germline V gene. CDR3 size: 12 residues. Trimming removed 4 bases from V and 8 bases from J, with 11 bases in between. CDR3 in amino acids: CASGYSTPEAFF. The CDR3 bases are TGTGCTAGTGGTTACTCGACCCCGGAAGCTTTCTTT.

This clone was seen a single time. The chain couples TRBV4-1 to TRBJ2-5; D is possibly TRBD2 (7 bases). Germline CDR1 reads MGHRA; CDR2 reads YSYEKL. The CDR3 contains 17 residues. Deletions cut 1 base from V and 5 bases from J, with 20 bases between. In DNA form, the CDR3 reads TGCGCCAGCAGCCAAGGGTCCACGCGGGGGCGGGGGGAGACCCAGTACTTC. It yields the protein CASSQGSTRGRGETQYF.

This clone appeared once. V and J are TRBV6-4 and TRBJ1-1; D is undetermined. This CDR3 is 12 amino acids long. CDR1 is MRHNA and CDR2 is SNTAGT in the germline V gene. V was pared by 0 bases and J by 10 bases, with 9 bases between. CDR3 bases: TGTGCCAGCAGTGACTCGAGTTCTGGAGCTTTCTTT. Amino acid sequence: CASSDSSSGAFF.

This sequence joins TRBV7-8 and TRBJ1-1; TRBD1 is a possible D gene (6 bases). The CDR3 spans 13 residues. Germline V lookup: CDR1 SGHVS, CDR2 FQNEAQ. V lost 3 bases and J lost 4, with 9 bases in between. The CDR3 DNA reads TGTGCCAGCAGCTTCTCAGGGGCCACTGAAGCTTTCTTT. Protein sequence: CASSFSGATEAFF.

The chain couples TRBV2 to TRBJ1-2; D not resolved. This CDR3 contains 13 residues. Between the trimmed V and J ends, which lost 8 bases and 5 bases, there was a span of 15 bases. Germline V gives CDR1 SNHLY, CDR2 FYNNEI. The CDR3 coding sequence is TGTGCCAGCCACCGGACGCAAATTTATGGCTACACCTTC. This translates into CASHRTQIYGYTF.

This clone appeared a single time. CDR3 nucleotides: TGCAGCGTTGAAGTTGCGGGCCACTCCTACGAGCAGTACTTC. Amino acids: CSVEVAGHSYEQYF. The gene calls are TRBV29-1 and TRBJ2-7; possible D gene TRBD2, 5 bases. CDR1 and CDR2 from the germline V gene are SQVTM and ANQGSEA. The length of the CDR3 is 14 residues. V lost 1 base to trimming and J lost 0 bases, with 10 bases between them.

This clone was counted between two and nine times. The chain carries TRBV30 and TRBJ1-1; a weak D match, TRBD1 (5 bases). The CDR3 contains 15 residues. V shed 4 bases and J shed 5 bases, with 20 bases lying between them. The germline gives CDR1 GTSNPN, CDR2 SVGIG (reference sequence). This CDR3 reads CAWIPERGPETEAFF. The CDR3 region has the DNA TGTGCCTGGATCCCAGAGAGGGGTCCTGAGACTGAAGCTTTCTTT.

V and J are TRBV5-6 and TRBJ1-3; 7 nucleotides line up with TRBD1. CDR3 length equals 14 residues. V shed 2 bases, J shed 7 bases, and the junction held 6 bases outside the gene matches. In germline, CDR1 is SGHDT, CDR2 YYEEEE. CDR3 protein: CASSFWTGGNTIYF. CDR3 coding DNA: TGTGCCAGCAGCTTTTGGACAGGAGGCAACACCATATATTTT.

The chain has TRBV6-5 and TRBJ1-1, with TRBD1 identical over 9 bases. CDR3 length equals 15 residues. V lost 7 bases, J lost 0 bases, and 6 bases stayed unmatched. The germline V gene has CDR1 MNHEY and CDR2 SVGAGI. The CDR3 sequence: CASKDRGLMNTEAFF. The CDR3 nucleotides are TGTGCCAGCAAGGACAGGGGTCTAATGAACACTGAAGCTTTCTTT.

The CDR3: CASSLGLGPGELFF. CDR3 nucleotides: TGTGCCAGCAGCTTGGGGCTAGGTCCCGGGGAGCTGTTTTTT. V is TRBV7-7 and J is TRBJ2-2, with D perhaps matching TRBD1 (5 bases). Trimming stripped 3 bases from V and 6 bases from J, with 11 bases between. The CDR3 consists of 14 residues. CDR1 SSHAT and CDR2 FNYEAQ come from the germline V gene (reference sequence).

This chain uses TRBV7-2 with TRBJ1-2, with 11 bases fitting TRBD1. This CDR3 is built from 17 residues. The V and J ends lost 1 base and 1 base, in that order; junction bases with no gene match: 5. Germline assignment: CDR1 SGHTA and CDR2 FQGNSA. CDR3: CASSLGTGGSFNYGYTF. Written as DNA, the CDR3 is TGTGCCAGCAGCTTAGGGACAGGGGGCTCTTTTAACTATGGCTACACCTTC.

The J gene is TRBJ2-3, the V gene TRBV18, with 9 nucleotides matching TRBD2. CDR3 length equals 15 residues. V lost 6 bases to trimming and J lost 2 bases; unmatched junction nucleotides: 6. CDR1 and CDR2 from the germline V gene are KGHSH and LQKENI. The CDR3 DNA sequence: TGTGCCAGCTCCCCCGGGACTAGCATCACAGATACGCAGTATTTT. Protein: CASSPGTSITDTQYF.

The gene calls are TRBV6-1 and TRBJ2-1, with 11 nucleotides matching TRBD2. The CDR3 contains 15 residues. The germline V gene encodes CDR1 MNHNS and CDR2 SASEGT. The V segment lost 5 bases and the J segment 2 bases; nucleotides outside the gene matches: 2. The CDR3, as DNA: TGTGCCAGCAGTCTGACTAGCGGGACCTACAATGAGCAGTTCTTC. Translation: CASSLTSGTYNEQFF.

As regards this clone: Mismatch with germline at one junction end may stem from a read error. The rearrangement uses TRBV2 and TRBJ1-2; TRBD1 matches at 7 bases. This CDR3 has 12 residues. Germline CDR1 reads SNHLY; CDR2 reads FYNNEI. Here the CDR3 reads CAQTQGFYGYTF. The CDR3 DNA reads as TGCGCACAAACACAGGGGTTTTATGGCTACACCTTC.

The chain links TRBV19 to TRBJ2-7, with D maybe TRBD2 (6 bases). Germline CDR1 is LNHDA and CDR2 is SQIVND (reference sequence). The V end lost 3 bases, the J end lost 3 bases, and 9 bases lay between the germline ends. CDR3 length equals 13 residues. The CDR3 is CASSIGTDYEQYF. DNA of the CDR3: TGTGCCAGTAGTATTGGGACTGACTACGAGCAGTACTTC.

Only a few counts were recorded for this clone. The chain combines TRBV19 with TRBJ2-1; perhaps TRBD1 as D (5 bases). V lost 4 bases, J lost 10 bases, and 17 bases lay in between. From germline, CDR1 is LNHDA and CDR2 SQIVND (reference sequence). The CDR3 is 14 residues long. The CDR3, as DNA: TGTGCCAGTAGTACACCGACAGATTCGCGCGAGCAGTTCTTC. It is translated as CASSTPTDSREQFF.

The rearrangement uses TRBV28 and TRBJ2-7, with D unclear. V was shortened by 4 bases and J by 4 bases, with 17 bases between the two germline ends. Germline V lookup: CDR1 MDHEN, CDR2 SYDVKM. The CDR3 extends over 15 amino acids. In nucleotides, the CDR3 is TGTGCCAGCAGTTCTTGGGCAGGATCTGTATACGAGCAGTACTTC. Translated, it gives CASSSWAGSVYEQYF.

The gene calls are TRBV2 and TRBJ1-5; 8 nucleotides align to TRBD1. CDR1 is SNHLY and CDR2 is FYNNEI in the germline V gene. The CDR3 is 13 amino acids. Germline trimming cut 4 bases from V and 4 bases from J; bases unmatched to any gene: 0. CDR3 in DNA: TGTGCCAGCAGTGGGACAGGGAATCAGCCCCAGCATTTT. Protein sequence: CASSGTGNQPQHF. The full variable domain, in which reference TRBV2 and TRBJ1-5 provide the parts outside the CDR3, is EPEVTQTPSHQVTQMGQEVILRCVPISNHLYFYWYRQILGQKVEFLVSFYNNEISEKSEIFDDQFSVERPDGSNFTLKIRSTKLEDSAMYFCASSGTGNQPQHFGDGTRLSIL.

This clone was seen once. This chain links TRBV11-2 with TRBJ2-2; 9 positions agree with TRBD2. Germline assignment: CDR1 SGHAT and CDR2 FQNNGV. V was clipped by 4 bases and J by 9 bases; unmatched bases: 6. The CDR3 runs 14 residues. The CDR3 DNA reads as TGTGCCAGCAGCTCCCTTAGCGGGGGCTGGGAGCTGTTTTTT. It yields the protein CASSSLSGGWELFF.

This sequence joins TRBV19 and TRBJ1-2, with D uncertain. V was trimmed by 3 bases and J by 4 bases, leaving 12 bases between them. CDR1 and CDR2 from the germline V gene are LNHDA and SQIVND (reference sequence). This CDR3 spans 14 amino acids. The CDR3 here is CASSIQGRGYGYTF. CDR3 nucleotides: TGTGCCAGTAGTATTCAAGGGCGCGGCTATGGCTACACCTTC.

This chain connects TRBV19 to TRBJ1-2, with 7 bases matching TRBD1. Germline V lookup: CDR1 LNHDA, CDR2 SQIVND (reference sequence). After removal of 6 bases from V and 4 bases from J, the junction contained 5 bases not matched to a gene. The CDR3 consists of 13 residues. The CDR3 region has the DNA TGTGCCAGTAGCTACGGACAGGCCTATGGCTACACCTTC. Translating gives CASSYGQAYGYTF.